This TCR beta chain emerged from a study of blood T cell repertoires in COVID-19. Looking at the study overall: Samples taken during acute and convalescent COVID-19 were collected in the United States, Italy and Spain. PBMCs, B-cell-depleted T cells, or T cells provided the cDNA or gDNA that made up the material.

How the authors handled the data: Quantification of nucleated cells was approximated via reference gene primer amplification. Sequenced by immunoSEQ multiplex PCR; TCRdb stores in-frame clones only, minus some. V and J calls and clone size are copied from that table; D and trimming were computed from the DNA. The table has fewer than 85,000 clones, approximately 84% seen once. CDR3 length: 16 residues. V was pared by 5 bases and J by 7 bases, with 16 bases of the junction left unmatched. The germline V gene has CDR1 MNHEY and CDR2 SMNVEV (reference sequence). Sequencing was done on a sample of peripheral blood. The source of this sequence is a human donor in a cohort sampled during active COVID-19. The gene calls are TRBV27 and TRBJ1-2, with TRBD1 matching 7 bases. The CDR3 is CASSPSGTVPRGGYTF. CDR3 bases: TGTGCCAGCAGTCCCTCCGGGACAGTTCCTAGAGGTGGCTACACCTTC.